The entry below describes one T cell receptor (beta chain). It has no known antigen specificity. No base quality information exists; no much larger clone differs at one position. Peripheral blood and lesional scalp punch biopsies were obtained from patients with alopecia areata. PBMCs were isolated by density centrifugation and stained for CD3, CD4 and CD8, after which CD4+ and CD8+ T cells were sorted on a FACSAria. Alopecia areata patients who were not treated were recruited through a multicenter biomarker study. In a few patients from the biomarker study, the blood CD8+ T cells went through an additional sort into NKG2D-low and NKG2D-high fractions. The library came from the immunoSEQ multiplex PCR assay. To provide template for TCR sequencing, every sample had RNA extracted and reverse transcribed into cDNA. SuperScript III was used for first-strand cDNA synthesis, primed with a 2:1 mix of oligo-dT and random hexamers. A synthetic immune receptor repertoire was used to measure amplification bias, and any remaining bias was corrected computationally. In the authors' own workflow: Raw reads were preprocessed to remove errors, and CDR3 was defined according to IMGT conventions as the region from the conserved cysteine to phenylalanine. To get clonality, Shannon entropy was normalized by log2 of the number of productive unique TCRs and the result was subtracted from 1. Whether scalp clones were CD4 or CD8 was inferred by matching scalp TCRbeta sequences against CD4 and CD8 repertoires sorted from blood. Drawn from immuneACCESS, this table holds only the in-frame rearrangements with V and J called that TCRdb kept. Clones are partly lost; checked studies trace under half to an unresolved V gene and leave the rest unexplained. That table gives V, J and clone size, and the DNA gave D and trimming. The sample table contains about 110,000 clones; only one count was recorded for over 55% of them. Approximately 23% of the sample is held by the ten biggest clonotypes.

Trimming removed 1 base from V and 7 bases from J, leaving 11 bases between the germline ends. There are 14 amino acids in the CDR3, from cysteine to phenylalanine inclusive. The CDR3 DNA has 42 bases and is translated from base 1. From the germline V gene, CDR1 is SGHTA and CDR2 is FQGNSA. The sample comes from a study of CD8+ T cells in alopecia areata (dated by TCRdb to between 2017 and 2018). Looking at the study overall: In both human patients and the C3H/HeJ mouse model, the study applied high-throughput TCRbeta sequencing to look at T cell clonal expansion in alopecia areata. Human TCRbeta sequencing covered scalp tissue and sorted CD4+ and CD8+ peripheral blood T cells from patchy and totalis/universalis alopecia areata patients and healthy controls. Scalp clonality was compared across normal scalp (n=4), patchy alopecia areata scalp (n=8), and alopecia totalis/universalis scalp (n=8). RNA was extracted with the PAXgene miRNA kit for fixed scalp, the miRNeasy kit for PBMCs, and the RNeasy kit for mouse skin. immunoSEQ multiplex PCR using 35 Vbeta forward primers and 13 Jbeta reverse primers was used to amplify TCRbeta CDR3 regions. Findings and caveats that apply to the study as a whole: Resident alphabeta T cells in normal human skin are also sequenced, complicating scalp TCR repertoire analysis, unlike mouse skin dominated by gammadelta T cells. Compared with mice, TCR sequences shared between patients were less clear, possibly partly because of HLA diversity across the patient population. Higher clonality and more expanded CD8+ clones were observed in lesional scalp than in normal scalp, particularly in alopecia totalis/universalis, a finding suggestive of antigenic drive.

The source material was NKG2D-low CD8+ T cells sorted from blood. Taken with the paper, the label for cell subset or site translates to: sorted CD8+ NKG2D-low blood T cells. This TCR derives from a human donor with alopecia areata. Rearrangement joined TRBV7-2 to TRBJ2-1, with an unclear D gene assignment. The CDR3 here reads CASSLVSRRNEQFF. The bases are TGTGCCAGCAGCTTAGTCTCTCGCCGTAATGAGCAGTTCTTC. The reference TRBV7-2 and TRBJ2-1 proteins fill in what lies around the CDR3, so the full variable domain reads GAGVSQSPSNKVTEKGKDVELRCDPISGHTALYWYRQSLGQGLEFLIYFQGNSAPDKSGLPSDRFSAERTGGSVSTLTIQRTQQEDSAVYLCASSLVSRRNEQFFGPGTRLTVL.